The rows below give T cell receptor beta chains drawn from one sample of a study of shared clonotypes between healthy human individuals. Sequencing used immunoSEQ multiplex PCR; TCRdb keeps in-frame clones, though not all of them. The sample comprises fewer than 550,000 clones, 75% to 80% of which are singletons, and around 13% rests with the top ten. The sequencing input was PBMCs. The receptors come from a woman in her 40s in good health. Some clones in this sample may be carry-over from other donors' samples. The CDR3 runs from the conserved cysteine through the conserved F or W. Each record gives: V gene, clone size, J gene, CDR3 length, D gene, CDR3 protein, CDR3 DNA. The D gene is left open where the match is weak. Size is omitted from some rows. Given values are once, few, many or a class for expanded clones.

v_call: TRBV7-2; clone_size: -; j_call: TRBJ1-2; cdr3_length: 16; d_call: -; cdr3_aa: CASSLTPPGEMYGYTF; cdr3_nt: TGTGCCAGCAGCCTCACCCCCCCGGGAGAGATGTATGGCTACACCTTC
v_call: TRBV11-2; clone_size: -; j_call: TRBJ1-4; cdr3_length: 14; d_call: -; cdr3_aa: CASSPGGANEKLFF; cdr3_nt: TGTGCCAGCAGCCCTGGGGGAGCTAATGAAAAACTGTTTTTT
v_call: TRBV18; clone_size: -; j_call: TRBJ2-2; cdr3_length: 14; d_call: -; cdr3_aa: CASSPYWSTGELFF; cdr3_nt: TGTGCCAGCTCACCATATTGGAGCACCGGGGAGCTGTTTTTT
v_call: TRBV19; clone_size: few; j_call: TRBJ2-3; cdr3_length: 18; d_call: -; cdr3_aa: CASSLGGPPNTRADTQYF; cdr3_nt: TGTGCCAGTAGCCTAGGGGGTCCGCCAAACACCAGGGCAGATACGCAGTATTTT
v_call: TRBV2; clone_size: few; j_call: TRBJ1-1; cdr3_length: 13; d_call: -; cdr3_aa: CAGGDLSNTEAFF; cdr3_nt: TGTGCCGGGGGGGACCTTTCGAACACTGAAGCTTTCTTT
v_call: TRBV5-4; clone_size: once; j_call: TRBJ2-7; cdr3_length: 13; d_call: -; cdr3_aa: CASSSGTNYEQYF; cdr3_nt: TGTGCCAGCAGTTCGGGGACCAACTACGAGCAGTACTTC
v_call: TRBV11-3; clone_size: -; j_call: TRBJ2-6; cdr3_length: 18; d_call: -; cdr3_aa: CASSLGNSFDSGANVLTF; cdr3_nt: TGTGCCAGCAGCTTAGGAAACAGTTTTGACTCTGGGGCCAACGTCCTGACTTTC
v_call: TRBV7-8; clone_size: -; j_call: TRBJ2-7; cdr3_length: 16; d_call: -; cdr3_aa: CASSPSPAITAYEQYF; cdr3_nt: TGTGCCAGCAGCCCCAGCCCAGCCATAACAGCCTACGAGCAGTACTTC
v_call: TRBV30; clone_size: few; j_call: TRBJ1-1; cdr3_length: 13; d_call: -; cdr3_aa: CAWSTRLGTEAFF; cdr3_nt: TGTGCCTGGAGCACCCGATTGGGGACTGAAGCTTTCTTT
v_call: TRBV10-1; clone_size: -; j_call: TRBJ2-6; cdr3_length: 13; d_call: -; cdr3_aa: CASSDPGANVLTF; cdr3_nt: TGCGCCAGCAGTGATCCTGGGGCCAACGTCCTGACTTTC
v_call: TRBV28; clone_size: few; j_call: TRBJ2-7; cdr3_length: 15; d_call: -; cdr3_aa: CASSLQSPVAREQYF; cdr3_nt: TGTGCCAGCAGTTTACAGAGTCCGGTGGCGAGGGAGCAGTACTTC
v_call: TRBV11-3; clone_size: -; j_call: TRBJ1-1; cdr3_length: 13; d_call: -; cdr3_aa: CASSLAPGTEAFF; cdr3_nt: TGTGCCAGCAGCTTAGCGCCGGGCACTGAAGCTTTCTTT
v_call: TRBV6-6; clone_size: -; j_call: TRBJ2-7; cdr3_length: 14; d_call: -; cdr3_aa: CASTLADSSYEQYF; cdr3_nt: TGTGCCAGCACCTTAGCGGATAGCTCCTACGAGCAGTACTTC
v_call: TRBV29-1; clone_size: -; j_call: TRBJ2-3; cdr3_length: 17; d_call: -; cdr3_aa: CSVQFIVPGASTDTQYF; cdr3_nt: TGCAGCGTACAGTTCATAGTCCCGGGGGCAAGCACAGATACGCAGTATTTT
v_call: TRBV4-3; clone_size: -; j_call: TRBJ2-1; cdr3_length: 14; d_call: TRBD2; cdr3_aa: CASSQEGTRNEQFF; cdr3_nt: TGCGCCAGCAGCCAAGAGGGGACTAGGAATGAGCAGTTCTTC
v_call: TRBV19; clone_size: -; j_call: TRBJ1-5; cdr3_length: 16; d_call: -; cdr3_aa: CASSILRRQGNQPQHF; cdr3_nt: TGTGCCAGTAGTATTTTAAGACGACAGGGCAATCAGCCCCAGCATTTT
v_call: TRBV27; clone_size: -; j_call: TRBJ2-7; cdr3_length: 15; d_call: -; cdr3_aa: CASRGHRSESYEQYF; cdr3_nt: TGTGCCAGCCGGGGCCACCGCTCAGAATCCTACGAGCAGTACTTC
v_call: TRBV2; clone_size: -; j_call: TRBJ2-1; cdr3_length: 16; d_call: TRBD1; cdr3_aa: CASTRGTGALGNEQFF; cdr3_nt: TGTGCCAGCACCAGGGGGACAGGGGCGTTAGGCAATGAGCAGTTCTTC
v_call: TRBV18; clone_size: few; j_call: TRBJ2-4; cdr3_length: 15; d_call: -; cdr3_aa: CASSRPGGTGNIQYF; cdr3_nt: TGTGCCAGCTCACGTCCAGGGGGGACCGGAAACATTCAGTACTTC
v_call: TRBV25-1; clone_size: -; j_call: TRBJ2-7; cdr3_length: 14; d_call: -; cdr3_aa: CASSESEGRGEQYF; cdr3_nt: TGTGCCAGCAGTGAATCCGAAGGCAGGGGCGAGCAGTACTTC
v_call: TRBV7-2; clone_size: -; j_call: TRBJ1-3; cdr3_length: 13; d_call: -; cdr3_aa: CASSENSGNTIYF; cdr3_nt: TGTGCCAGCAGCGAGAACTCTGGAAACACCATATATTTT
v_call: TRBV5-6; clone_size: -; j_call: TRBJ2-2; cdr3_length: 15; d_call: -; cdr3_aa: CASSLARTSTGELFF; cdr3_nt: TGTGCCAGCAGCTTGGCCCGGACTTCTACCGGGGAGCTGTTTTTT
v_call: TRBV15; clone_size: -; j_call: TRBJ2-5; cdr3_length: 13; d_call: -; cdr3_aa: CATGDSPRETQYF; cdr3_nt: TGTGCCACCGGGGACTCTCCAAGAGAGACCCAGTACTTC
v_call: TRBV6-6; clone_size: -; j_call: TRBJ2-1; cdr3_length: 14; d_call: -; cdr3_aa: CASSRGSSYNEQFF; cdr3_nt: TGTGCCAGCAGTCGCGGGTCGTCGTACAATGAGCAGTTCTTC
v_call: TRBV7-7; clone_size: -; j_call: TRBJ2-7; cdr3_length: 14; d_call: TRBD1; cdr3_aa: CASSPDRGGGEQYF; cdr3_nt: TGTGCCAGCAGCCCGGACAGGGGGGGAGGCGAGCAGTACTTC
v_call: TRBV5-5; clone_size: -; j_call: TRBJ2-5; cdr3_length: 13; d_call: -; cdr3_aa: CASSLRRAETQYF; cdr3_nt: TGTGCCAGCAGCTTACGGAGGGCGGAGACCCAGTACTTC
v_call: TRBV7-8; clone_size: once; j_call: TRBJ2-7; cdr3_length: 16; d_call: TRBD2; cdr3_aa: CASSLRLAGGSYEQYF; cdr3_nt: TGTGCCAGCAGCTTAAGGTTGGCGGGAGGGTCCTACGAGCAGTACTTC
v_call: TRBV30; clone_size: -; j_call: TRBJ2-7; cdr3_length: 14; d_call: TRBD1; cdr3_aa: CAWSPGTGSYEQYF; cdr3_nt: TGTGCCTGGAGTCCTGGGACAGGATCCTACGAGCAGTACTTC
v_call: TRBV11-1; clone_size: -; j_call: TRBJ2-7; cdr3_length: 15; d_call: TRBD2; cdr3_aa: CASSLAVAGIYEQYF; cdr3_nt: TGTGCCAGCAGCTTAGCCGTAGCGGGGATCTACGAGCAGTACTTC
v_call: TRBV6-5; clone_size: few; j_call: TRBJ1-1; cdr3_length: 14; d_call: -; cdr3_aa: CASSPTGKGTEAFF; cdr3_nt: TGTGCCAGCAGCCCAACAGGGAAGGGCACTGAAGCTTTCTTT
v_call: TRBV15; clone_size: -; j_call: TRBJ1-2; cdr3_length: 14; d_call: -; cdr3_aa: CATSRITANYGYTF; cdr3_nt: TGTGCCACCAGCAGGATTACAGCTAACTATGGCTACACCTTC
v_call: TRBV4-2; clone_size: -; j_call: TRBJ2-3; cdr3_length: 16; d_call: TRBD2; cdr3_aa: CASSQEIAGGIDTQYF; cdr3_nt: TGTGCCAGCAGCCAAGAGATAGCGGGAGGAATAGATACGCAGTATTTT
v_call: TRBV7-3; clone_size: -; j_call: TRBJ2-1; cdr3_length: 14; d_call: -; cdr3_aa: CASSTMGGWDEQFF; cdr3_nt: TGTGCCAGCAGCACAATGGGTGGGTGGGATGAGCAGTTCTTC
v_call: TRBV7-2; clone_size: -; j_call: TRBJ1-5; cdr3_length: 14; d_call: -; cdr3_aa: CASSLSRDIEPQHF; cdr3_nt: TGTGCCAGCAGCTTGTCCCGGGACATTGAGCCCCAGCATTTT
v_call: TRBV5-1; clone_size: -; j_call: TRBJ2-3; cdr3_length: 15; d_call: TRBD1; cdr3_aa: CASSYEGARTDTQYF; cdr3_nt: TGCGCCAGCAGCTACGAGGGGGCCCGCACAGATACGCAGTATTTT
v_call: TRBV5-1; clone_size: -; j_call: TRBJ2-1; cdr3_length: 14; d_call: TRBD1; cdr3_aa: CASSFSDRGNEQFF; cdr3_nt: TGCGCCAGCAGCTTCTCCGACAGGGGCAATGAGCAGTTCTTC
v_call: TRBV28; clone_size: few; j_call: TRBJ1-6; cdr3_length: 15; d_call: -; cdr3_aa: CASSPVHLKNSPLHF; cdr3_nt: TGTGCCAGCAGTCCGGTCCACCTCAAAAATTCACCCCTCCACTTT
v_call: TRBV11-2; clone_size: -; j_call: TRBJ2-1; cdr3_length: 15; d_call: TRBD2; cdr3_aa: CASSFSGRAFGEQFF; cdr3_nt: TGTGCCAGCAGCTTTAGCGGGAGGGCCTTCGGTGAGCAGTTCTTC
v_call: TRBV28; clone_size: -; j_call: TRBJ2-3; cdr3_length: 16; d_call: TRBD2; cdr3_aa: CASSFFAGGGTDTQYF; cdr3_nt: TGTGCCAGCAGTTTCTTCGCGGGAGGGGGTACAGATACGCAGTATTTT
v_call: TRBV19; clone_size: -; j_call: TRBJ2-1; cdr3_length: 12; d_call: -; cdr3_aa: CASNGGGDEQFF; cdr3_nt: TGTGCCAGTAACGGGGGTGGGGATGAGCAGTTCTTC
v_call: TRBV19; clone_size: few; j_call: TRBJ2-7; cdr3_length: 14; d_call: -; cdr3_aa: CASRSGAGFYEQYF; cdr3_nt: TGTGCCAGTAGGTCTGGGGCAGGTTTCTACGAGCAGTACTTC
v_call: TRBV10-1; clone_size: few; j_call: TRBJ2-7; cdr3_length: 13; d_call: -; cdr3_aa: CASSDSGSAEQYF; cdr3_nt: TGCGCCAGCAGTGACTCCGGGAGTGCCGAGCAGTACTTC
v_call: TRBV30; clone_size: -; j_call: TRBJ1-4; cdr3_length: 14; d_call: -; cdr3_aa: CAWRTGTRSEKLFF; cdr3_nt: TGTGCCTGGAGAACCGGGACAAGGAGTGAAAAACTGTTTTTT
v_call: TRBV7-9; clone_size: -; j_call: TRBJ2-3; cdr3_length: 14; d_call: TRBD2; cdr3_aa: CASRDSGRADTQYF; cdr3_nt: TGTGCCAGCAGAGATAGCGGGAGGGCAGATACGCAGTATTTT
v_call: TRBV5-6; clone_size: -; j_call: TRBJ2-3; cdr3_length: 15; d_call: -; cdr3_aa: CASSLVSAPTDTQYF; cdr3_nt: TGTGCCAGCAGCTTGGTATCCGCGCCCACAGATACGCAGTATTTT
v_call: TRBV7-8; clone_size: -; j_call: TRBJ2-2; cdr3_length: 14; d_call: -; cdr3_aa: CASSLELRNGELFF; cdr3_nt: TGTGCCAGCAGCTTAGAGTTAAGAAACGGGGAGCTGTTTTTT
v_call: TRBV29-1; clone_size: -; j_call: TRBJ2-7; cdr3_length: 14; d_call: TRBD2; cdr3_aa: CSVVPRGGVHEQYF; cdr3_nt: TGCAGCGTTGTCCCCCGGGGAGGGGTCCACGAGCAGTACTTC
v_call: TRBV7-3; clone_size: -; j_call: TRBJ2-3; cdr3_length: 14; d_call: -; cdr3_aa: CASSLGAATDTQYF; cdr3_nt: TGTGCCAGCAGCTTAGGGGCCGCCACAGATACGCAGTATTTT
v_call: TRBV28; clone_size: -; j_call: TRBJ2-1; cdr3_length: 12; d_call: -; cdr3_aa: CASSLSGREQFF; cdr3_nt: TGTGCCAGCAGTTTAAGTGGGCGGGAGCAGTTCTTC
v_call: TRBV5-4; clone_size: -; j_call: TRBJ2-1; cdr3_length: 16; d_call: -; cdr3_aa: CASSQKVAGSYNEQFF; cdr3_nt: TGTGCCAGCAGCCAGAAAGTGGCAGGGTCCTACAATGAGCAGTTCTTC